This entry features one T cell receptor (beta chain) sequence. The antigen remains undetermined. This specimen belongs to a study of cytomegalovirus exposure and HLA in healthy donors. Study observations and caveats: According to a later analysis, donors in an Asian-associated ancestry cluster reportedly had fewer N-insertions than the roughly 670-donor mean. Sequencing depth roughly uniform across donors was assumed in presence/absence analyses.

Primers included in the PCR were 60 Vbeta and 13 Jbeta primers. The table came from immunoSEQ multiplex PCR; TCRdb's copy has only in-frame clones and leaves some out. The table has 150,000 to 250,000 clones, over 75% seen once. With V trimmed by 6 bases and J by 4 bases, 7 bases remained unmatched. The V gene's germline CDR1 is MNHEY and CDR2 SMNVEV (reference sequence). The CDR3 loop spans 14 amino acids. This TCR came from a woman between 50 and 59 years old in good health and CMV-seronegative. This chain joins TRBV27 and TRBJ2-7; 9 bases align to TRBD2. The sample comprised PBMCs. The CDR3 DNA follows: TGTGCCAGCAGCGAAGCGGGAGGAGCTTACGAGCAGTACTTC. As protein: CASSEAGGAYEQYF.